Here is one T cell receptor (beta chain) with its context. What it recognizes is unknown. This CDR3 contains 14 residues. V lost 2 bases to trimming and J lost 6 bases, with 10 bases between them. The germline CDR1 and CDR2 sequences are SGHTA and FQGTGA. Some clones are missing from TCRdb's copy, which holds only in-frame ones; the method was immunoSEQ multiplex PCR. The sample has some 6,000 clones, about 71% seen once. The data stem from a study of immune cell composition in non-small cell lung cancer. Normal lung was sampled as far from the tumour as possible, at least 3 cm. Findings and limits, study-wide: TIL tumour reactivity correlated with maximal tumour-associated clone frequency in adenocarcinoma. Squamous carcinomas (around 80%) more often had tumour-associated clones >0.5% than adenocarcinomas (roughly 35%). It was not proven that tumour-reactive clones equal dominant tumour-associated clones.

This receptor was obtained from a human donor with non-small cell lung cancer. The chain has TRBV7-3 and TRBJ2-2; weak D call: TRBD2 (6 bases). Sample: non-adjacent lung tissue. CDR3 loop: CASSLFSGAGELFF. The CDR3 DNA sequence: TGTGCCAGCAGCTTATTTTCGGGGGCCGGGGAGCTGTTTTTT. The full variable domain, rest sourced from reference TRBV7-3 and TRBJ2-2, is GAGVSQTPSNKVTEKGKYVELRCDPISGHTALYWYRQSLGQGPEFLIYFQGTGAADDSGLPNDRFFAVRPEGSVSTLKIQRTERGDSAVYLCASSLFSGAGELFFGEGSRLTVL.